The 8 T cell receptor beta chains reported below all come from one sample, sequenced in a study of blood T cell repertoires in COVID-19. The data were produced by immunoSEQ multiplex PCR, yet TCRdb's version contains in-frame clones alone and is incomplete. This sample has 200,000 to 250,000 clones, with about 91% found just once. Source material: PBMCs or T cells enriched from blood (not recorded which). All receptors derive from a woman between 45 and 60 years old with acute COVID-19.

V gene TRBV29-1 combines with J gene TRBJ2-3, with D perhaps matching TRBD2 (6 bases). Germline V gives CDR1 SQVTM, CDR2 ANQGSEA. The CDR3 is 14 residues long. With 1 base removed from V and 3 bases from J, the gap between germline ends came to 11 bases. CDR3 DNA sequence: TGCAGCGTTGAAGGAACGGGGGTTACAGATACGCAGTATTTT. Translated: CSVEGTGVTDTQYF.

CDR3 protein: CASSPGTGPISGNTIYF. CDR3 DNA sequence: TGTGCCAGCAGTCCAGGGACAGGACCAATCTCTGGAAACACCATATATTTT. V and J are TRBV28 and TRBJ1-3, with 8 positions matching TRBD1. In germline, CDR1 is MDHEN, CDR2 SYDVKM. Trimming cost V 5 bases and J 0 bases; bases outside gene matches: 9. This CDR3 has 17 residues.

In its sample, this clone was seen once. The chain uses TRBV27 and TRBJ2-7; 7 nucleotides match TRBD2. Per germline, CDR1 MNHEY and CDR2 SMNVEV (reference sequence). The trim removed 4 bases at V and 4 bases at J, leaving 4 bases unmatched. The CDR3 length is 13 residues. The DNA for the CDR3 is TGTGCCAGCAGTTCGGGACTAAGATACGAGCAGTACTTC. It yields the protein CASSSGLRYEQYF.

The genes are TRBV5-1 and TRBJ2-1; 7 bases map to TRBD2. The trim removed 6 bases at V and 0 bases at J, leaving 9 bases unmatched. This CDR3 is 16 amino acids long. Germline values: CDR1 SGHRS, CDR2 YFSETQ. CDR3 DNA: TGCGCCAGCACCCCGCTAGCGGTCAGCTCCTACAATGAGCAGTTCTTC. It specifies CASTPLAVSSYNEQFF. The full variable domain, completed using reference TRBV5-1 and TRBJ2-1, is KAGVTQTPRYLIKTRGQQVTLSCSPISGHRSVSWYQQTPGQGLQFLFEYFSETQRNKGNFPGRFSGRQFSNSRSEMNVSTLELGDSALYLCASTPLAVSSYNEQFFGPGTRLTVL.

The J gene is TRBJ2-2, the V gene TRBV5-6, with D perhaps assigned TRBD1 or TRBD2 (6 bases each). The CDR3 is 15 amino acids. Trimming removed 4 bases from V and 5 bases from J, with 15 bases in between. Germline V gene lookup returns CDR1 SGHDT and CDR2 YYEEEE. As DNA, the CDR3 is TGTGCCAGCAGCCTGGGGGGCCTAAGGACCGGGGAGCTGTTTTTT. As protein: CASSLGGLRTGELFF. The entire variable domain, with the rest obtained from reference TRBV5-6 and TRBJ2-2, is as follows: DAGVTQSPTHLIKTRGQQVTLRCSPKSGHDTVSWYQQALGQGPQFIFQYYEEEERQRGNFPDRFSGHQFPNYSSELNVNALLLGDSALYLCASSLGGLRTGELFFGEGSRLTVL.

The chain recombines TRBV6-5 with TRBJ2-3; perhaps TRBD1 as D (5 bases). Germline assignment: CDR1 MNHEY and CDR2 SVGAGI. The CDR3 is 15 amino acids. Trimming stripped 5 bases from V and 4 bases from J, with 16 bases between. CDR3 coding DNA: TGTGCCAGCAGTCCACAGGATATTGGTCCAGATACGCAGTATTTT. This translates into CASSPQDIGPDTQYF.

This rearrangement joins TRBV30 to TRBJ2-1; 10 positions agree with TRBD2. Germline trimming cut 2 bases from V and 4 bases from J; bases unmatched to any gene: 8. CDR1 is GTSNPN, CDR2 SVGIG, per germline (reference sequence). The length of the CDR3 is 16 residues. The DNA for the CDR3 is TGTGCCTGGAGTACGGGGCTAGCGGGAGTTTACAATGAGCAGTTCTTC. It encodes CAWSTGLAGVYNEQFF.

The V call is TRBV28, the J call TRBJ1-5, with D unclear. V was pared by 8 bases and J by 7 bases, with 12 bases between. This CDR3 contains 12 residues. Germline CDR1 MDHEN, CDR2 SYDVKM. CDR3 sequence reads: CASGGELQPQHF. The CDR3 DNA reads as TGTGCCAGCGGTGGTGAGCTGCAGCCCCAGCATTTT.